Listed here is a single T cell receptor beta chain. The antigen remains unidentified. PCR primers comprised 60 Vbeta and 13 Jbeta primers. This table comes from immunoSEQ multiplex PCR, and its TCRdb copy is limited to in-frame clones, with some not included. The data hold over 100,000 clones, with 85% to 90% observed a single time. Healthy bone marrow donors made up the donor group. Although they were nominally healthy when sampled, donors likely had unrecorded immune exposures. These data come from a study of cytomegalovirus exposure and HLA in healthy donors. Whole-study results and caveats: Most TCR sequences proved rare, with some public TCRs found in many donors. The authors enumerated 150 to 200 TCR beta chains as linked to cytomegalovirus.

V was cut by 0 bases and J by 11 bases, with 17 bases left in between. Germline V CDR1 and CDR2: ENHRY, SYGVKD. The CDR3 is 15 residues long. Sequencing input: PBMCs. The origin of this receptor is a woman younger than 45 in good health and CMV-seronegative. The genes are TRBV10-3 and TRBJ1-5, with a tentative D call TRBD1 (5 bases). CDR3 sequence reads: CAISESGREDAAQHF. The CDR3 region has the DNA TGTGCCATCAGTGAGTCGGGCAGGGAGGACGCGGCCCAGCATTTT.